Reported below is one T cell receptor beta chain. Its specific antigen is unknown. No base quality values were provided; no much bigger clone lies one nucleotide off. Libraries were prepared through the immunoSEQ multiplex PCR assay. TCRdb holds this immuneACCESS table with in-frame rearrangements only. Some clones are missing; in checked studies, unresolved V genes explain under half, and the rest has no known cause. The sample includes tens of thousands of clones, with roughly 90% observed a single time. Clones ranked in the top ten supply approximately 0.42% of the sample. This entry belongs to a study of technical replicates of blood from several donors (dated by TCRdb to 2015 to 2018). Taken from the germline V gene, the CDR1 and CDR2 loops are MGHRA and YSYEKL. Taken from cysteine to phenylalanine, the CDR3 has 14 residues. Only the CDR3 DNA stays, 42 bases, in frame from base 1. Trimming leaves V shorter by 3 bases and J shorter by 4 bases, with the junction holding 3 bases beyond the gene matches.

Rearrangement joined TRBV4-1 to TRBJ2-7; 10 middle bases align to TRBD1. The receptor was isolated from a human donor in good health. Material: T cells isolated from PBMCs. The DNA reads TGCGCCAGCAGCCATAGGGACAGGGGTTACGAGCAGTACTTC. This yields the protein CASSHRDRGYEQYF.